The entry below describes one T cell receptor beta chain. Its cognate antigen has yet to be identified. The junction departs from the called germline gene at one end, perhaps through a read error. Donors were approximately 42 systemically healthy Caucasian individuals from Russia aged roughly 6 to 95 years. Approximately 9.3 milliliters of peripheral blood were drawn from each donor into EDTA-treated Vacutainer tubes. Ficoll-Paque density-gradient centrifugation was used to isolate PBMCs, with at least 7 million obtained per sample. Total RNA, at least 6 micrograms per sample, was extracted from PBMCs with Trizol reagent. For every donor, flow cytometry on a PBMC aliquot measured the percentage of naive CD45RAhigh/CD27high T cells. The data are from a study of blood T cells in healthy people across ages (dated by TCRdb to between 2014 and 2016). Regarding the study in general: In model experiments, template switching captured about one uniquely barcoded TCR beta cDNA molecule for every two T cells. Two additional independent replicas of 1 million unique cDNA reads from the same blood draw were analyzed for two donors (one aged 18 to 29 and one aged 80 or older). The donors were split into four age groups: young (average 16 years), middle-aged (over 35), aged (approximately 60) and long-lived (approximately 80). To avoid experimental bias, donors of different ages were randomly spread across the sequencing lanes. Using deep sequencing normalized with unique cDNA molecular identifiers, the study measured how TCR beta repertoire diversity changes with age. Results the study describes overall, beyond this receptor: The long-lived group showed more naive CD4+ T cells, fewer expanded clones and increased TCR diversity than the aged group, suggesting age selection. Since profiling was done on bulk unsorted PBMCs, naive and antigen-experienced compartments could not be conclusively compared. The CMV infection status of donors was not known, potentially confounding age-related changes in expanded clonotypes. As age increased, observed TCR beta diversity per million T cells dropped in a roughly linear way, and a significant reduction was already evident by age about 40. There was a strong correlation between observed TCR beta diversity and the percentage of naive T cells measured by flow cytometry. Estimates of total diversity based on one million sequenced T cells were considered lower bounds and underestimates.

Libraries came from 5' RACE. The sequencer was an Illumina HiSeq 2500. The second PCR ran for about 6 to 12 cycles and used a J-beta primer mix along with a sample-barcoded 5' primer. Each TCR beta cDNA molecule received a unique molecular identifier from a template-switch 5' adaptor carrying 12 random nucleotides. Each sample yielded at least 2.5 million CDR3-containing paired-end reads. First-strand cDNA was synthesized from all RNA with the Mint cDNA synthesis kit, primed by a TRBC-specific oligonucleotide. Following uracil-DNA glycosylase treatment, all cDNA underwent a first 18-cycle PCR with the universal primers M1SS and BC2_uni_R. The original methods were these. For normalization, 1 million high-quality reads, each with a distinct molecular identifier, were randomly selected from each sample. Instead of being binned into consensus sequences, reads with shared molecular identifiers were discarded. MiTCR, run with a Q25 quality threshold and the strictest error-elimination algorithm, handled CDR3 identification, clonotype clustering and error correction. A nonparametric unseen species model with Euler transformation was used to estimate a lower bound on total TCR beta diversity. The public reads were quality trimmed at Q25 with fastp and then assembled into clones with MiXCR by TCRdb, keeping productive beta chains. Duplicate CDR3 protein sequences are folded into a single record with the most common DNA and genes. TCRdb's processing, not the study's, gives the V and J calls here. The sample has around 970,000 distinct CDR3 sequences on record, 51% of them singletons. Of the sample, over 20% is held by the ten largest clones.

The CDR3 numbers 16 residues from cysteine through phenylalanine. Left in the record is the CDR3 DNA by itself, 48 bases read in frame from the first base. CDR1 and CDR2 were assigned from the germline V gene as SGHAT and FQNNGV. Sequenced input: blood. The chain joins TRBV11-2 to TRBJ2-7, with TRBD2 identical over 8 junction bases. The sequence derives from a woman in her sixties or seventies in good health. The DNA is TGTGCCAGCAGCTCCCTAGCGGGCTTGGGACCCTACGAGCAGTGCTTC. This sequence encodes CASSSLAGLGPYEQCF. Outside the CDR3, residues come from the reference TRBV11-2 and TRBJ2-7 proteins, so the full variable domain is: EAGVAQSPRYKIIEKRQSVAFWCNPISGHATLYWYQQILGQGPKLLIQFQNNGVVDDSQLPKDRFSAERLKGVDSTLKIQPAKLEDSAVYLCASSSLAGLGPYEQCFGPGTRLTVT.